A selection of T cell receptor beta chains follows, all from one sample in a study of T cells after yellow fever vaccination. TCRdb processed the 5' RACE reads anew with MiXCR; each CDR3 protein has one entry. The repertoire has under 700,000 distinct CDR3 sequences, about a sixth of them found once; the top ten carry around 15%. The material sequenced was PBMCs, taken 5 days after the first yellow fever vaccination. The receptors come from a man between 18 and 29 years old who received the YFV17D yellow fever vaccine. Each CDR3 is given with its conserved first and last residue. A D gene is named only where the DNA matches it firmly. Size is stated for part of the rows, as once, few or many counts, or as a class when the clone is expanded.

v_gene	d_gene	j_gene	abundance	CDR3nt	CDR3aa
TRBV5-1	NA	TRBJ2-2	NA	TGCGCCAGCAGCTTGGCCGGCAGGGTGAACACCGGGGAGCTGTTTTTT	CASSLAGRVNTGELFF
TRBV20-1	TRBD2	TRBJ2-5	few	TGCAGTGCTAGAAAGGGCGGGGGGGCCTCAGAGACCCAGTACTTC	CSARKGGGASETQYF
TRBV19	NA	TRBJ2-5	few	TGTGCCAGTAGTATGGATGGACCTCGGACCCAGTACTTC	CASSMDGPRTQYF
TRBV7-2	NA	TRBJ2-5	few	TGTGCCAGCAGCCGACCCTGGATCCAAGAGACCCAGTACTTC	CASSRPWIQETQYF
TRBV4-3	NA	TRBJ2-1	many	TGCGCCAGCAGCCAAGGGCTCTCGGCCGAGGAGCAGTTCTTC	CASSQGLSAEEQFF
TRBV4-2	NA	TRBJ2-5	few	TGTGCCAGCAGCCAAGTGGGAAGGTCGGGGGGCCGGGGTGAGACCCAGTACTTC	CASSQVGRSGGRGETQYF
TRBV6-6	TRBD2	TRBJ2-5	many	TGTGCCAGCATCCCGGGGGGGCAAGAGACCCAGTACTTC	CASIPGGQETQYF
TRBV6-5	NA	TRBJ1-3	many	TGTGCCAGCAGGACACCCTCTGGAAACACCATATATTTT	CASRTPSGNTIYF
TRBV10-3	NA	TRBJ1-2	NA	TGTGCCATCAGACCCCAGGGGATAACGGGAGGCTACACCTTC	CAIRPQGITGGYTF
TRBV23-1	NA	TRBJ1-5	few	TGCGCCAGCAGTCAACCCGAGAATAATCAGCCCCAGCATTTT	CASSQPENNQPQHF
TRBV19	TRBD2	TRBJ2-1	few	TGTGCCAGTAGTCCCGGGACTAGCGGGGTTCTAAGCTCCTACAATGAGCAGTTCTTC	CASSPGTSGVLSSYNEQFF
TRBV12-3/TRBV12-4	NA	TRBJ2-3	NA	TGTGCCAGCAGTGGAATACAACTGGCCCTTGGTACAGATACGCAGTATTTT	CASSGIQLALGTDTQYF
TRBV6-2/TRBV6-3	TRBD1	TRBJ2-2	few	TGTGCCACCGGACAGGGATACACCGGGGAGCTGTTTTTT	CATGQGYTGELFF
TRBV10-1	TRBD1	TRBJ1-1	once	TGCGCCAGCAGTGAGTTTCAGGGGGCAGGCACTGAAGCTTTCTTT	CASSEFQGAGTEAFF
TRBV7-3	NA	TRBJ2-3	NA	TGTGCCAGCGGAATAGGCACAGATACGCAGTATTTT	CASGIGTDTQYF
TRBV18	TRBD2	TRBJ2-1	few	TGTGCCAGCTCCCTCCTCTTAGCGGGGGGTTACAATGAGCAGTTCTTC	CASSLLLAGGYNEQFF
TRBV12-3/TRBV12-4	NA	TRBJ2-2	NA	TGTGCCATGACTGCTGGGGCGAACACCGGGGAGCTGTTTTTT	CAMTAGANTGELFF
TRBV9	NA	TRBJ2-6	NA	TGTGCCAGCAGCGTAGGGGCAGTGAACACCCGGGCCAACGTCCTGACTTTC	CASSVGAVNTRANVLTF
TRBV4-3	NA	TRBJ1-6	NA	TGCGCCAGCAGCCAAGATGTCGGATGGAGCTCCTATAATTCACCCCTCCACTTT	CASSQDVGWSSYNSPLHF
TRBV21-1	NA	TRBJ2-3	few	TGTGCCAACCCCTTGGCAGATACGCAGTATTTT	CANPLADTQYF
TRBV20-1	NA	TRBJ2-3	few	TGCAGTGCTTTAGTCGTCCGGGGCGCGGCAGATACGCAGTATTTT	CSALVVRGAADTQYF
TRBV7-9	NA	TRBJ1-1	many	TGTGCCAGCAGCTTAACAGACAAGAACACTGAAGCTTTCTTT	CASSLTDKNTEAFF
TRBV7-2	NA	TRBJ1-2	NA	TGTGCCAGCAGCTTAGAGGGCATAAACTATGGCTACACCTTC	CASSLEGINYGYTF
TRBV20-1	TRBD1	TRBJ1-6	NA	TGCAGTGCTAGAGTGGGGACAGGGGGCGATAATTCACCCCTCCACTTT	CSARVGTGGDNSPLHF
TRBV12-3/TRBV12-4	NA	TRBJ1-6	few	TGTGCCAGCAGTTTACGGTCTAGCGGGCGAGGTTCACCCCTCCACTTT	CASSLRSSGRGSPLHF
TRBV19	TRBD1	TRBJ1-2	few	TGTGCCAGTAGTATAGGCGGGACAGACAGCCGCTACACCTTC	CASSIGGTDSRYTF
TRBV20-1	NA	TRBJ1-1	once	TGCAGTGCTACCTCGGAGGGGGTAGGTACTGAAGCTTTCTTT	CSATSEGVGTEAFF
TRBV20-1	NA	TRBJ2-5	NA	TGCAGTGCTAGAGCAATAACAGGGTACGCCCGGGAGACCCAGTACTTC	CSARAITGYARETQYF
TRBV7-9	TRBD2	TRBJ2-3	many	TGTGCCAGCAGCTTCGGACTAGCGGGGGGGCAAGATACGCAGTATTTT	CASSFGLAGGQDTQYF
TRBV12-3/TRBV12-4	NA	TRBJ2-3	few	TGTGCCAGCCCGGGCGGAACAGATACGCAGTATTTT	CASPGGTDTQYF
TRBV5-8	NA	TRBJ2-1	few	TGTGCCAGCAGCCGAGTATCCTACAATGAGCAGTTCTTC	CASSRVSYNEQFF
TRBV12-3/TRBV12-4	TRBD1	TRBJ2-7	NA	TGTGCCAGCAGTCTCGGGACAGGGGGAGCCTACGAGCAGTACTTC	CASSLGTGGAYEQYF
TRBV15	NA	TRBJ1-5	few	TGTGCCACCAGCAGAGGGTGGGGGGGCATCAATCAGCCCCAGCATTTT	CATSRGWGGINQPQHF
TRBV10-3	NA	TRBJ1-6	NA	TGTGCCATCAGTGAGTCGGGACAAATGGCCGATTCACCCCTCCACTTT	CAISESGQMADSPLHF
TRBV6-1	NA	TRBJ1-4	NA	TGTGCCAGCAGTCCCTCCGGCTCCAGTGAAAAACTGTTTTTT	CASSPSGSSEKLFF
TRBV7-2	NA	TRBJ1-2	few	TGTGCCAGCAGCTTAGTTGAGGGTGCCCATGGCTACACCTTC	CASSLVEGAHGYTF
TRBV7-2	NA	TRBJ1-6	few	TGTGCCAGCAGCTTAGTCGGGCCGGGGGGATCACCCCTCCACTTT	CASSLVGPGGSPLHF
TRBV7-9	NA	TRBJ1-6	few	TGTGCCACCAACCCCCCGGGGACAATAAATTCACCCCTCCACTTT	CATNPPGTINSPLHF
TRBV7-9	NA	TRBJ2-7	many	TGTGCCAGCAGCTTGTCCCTAGAGCAGTACTTC	CASSLSLEQYF
TRBV7-2	NA	TRBJ2-7	few	TGTGCCAGCAGCTTAAACAGCGCCTACGAGCAGTACTTC	CASSLNSAYEQYF
TRBV6-2/TRBV6-3	TRBD1	TRBJ1-5	few	TGTGCCAGCAGACTACGGACAGGTGTTAGGCCCCAGCATTTT	CASRLRTGVRPQHF
TRBV20-1	NA	TRBJ1-1	NA	TGCAGTGCTACCCGGACAGACAAGAACACTGAAGCTTTCTTT	CSATRTDKNTEAFF
TRBV30	NA	TRBJ1-1	few	TGTGCCTGGGCCCCCTTAGGCACTGAAGCTTTCTTT	CAWAPLGTEAFF
TRBV3-1	NA	TRBJ2-2	NA	TGTGCCAGCAGCCATTTGAGCGGTGCCAACACCGGGGAGCTGTTTTTT	CASSHLSGANTGELFF
TRBV25-1	NA	TRBJ1-2	few	TGTGCCAGCAGTGGGGACGTACCTTCCTATGGCTACACCTTC	CASSGDVPSYGYTF
TRBV5-4	NA	TRBJ1-3	many	TGTGCCAGCAGCTTGGCCCCTGCGGGAGGTGGAAGGAACACCATATATTTT	CASSLAPAGGGRNTIYF
TRBV30	TRBD1	TRBJ1-5	NA	TGTGCCTGGACAACACAGGGGAATCAGCCCCAGCATTTT	CAWTTQGNQPQHF
TRBV5-8	NA	TRBJ2-2	many	TGTGCCAGCAGCTTGCCCCCGGGGGGCGGGACCGGGGAGCTGTTTTTT	CASSLPPGGGTGELFF
TRBV7-6	TRBD1	TRBJ2-2	few	TGTGCCAGCAGCTTAGGAGGGGGCACCTACACCGGGGAGCTGTTTTTT	CASSLGGGTYTGELFF